The 10 T cell receptor beta chains reported below all come from one sample, sequenced in a study of T cells in Graves' hyperthyroidism and ophthalmopathy. Regions amplified from RNA transcripts were the TCR beta CDR3 regions. The HTBI set primed first-round TCR CDR3 RT-PCR. TCRdb ran MiXCR on the multiplex PCR reads and lists one entry per CDR3 protein. Of fewer than 350,000 distinct CDR3 sequences listed, approximately 14% were seen once; the top ten hold under 8%. The sample consisted of blood. These receptors originate from a woman in her 40s with Graves' hyperthyroidism.

This clonotype was detected many times. The genes are TRBV7-3 and TRBJ1-1; possible D gene TRBD1, 6 bases. V lost 5 bases and J 4 bases, leaving 11 bases between the germline ends. The CDR3 totals 13 residues. CDR1 and CDR2 from the germline V gene are SGHTA and FQGTGA. CDR3 residues: CASSLTGVTEAFF. The CDR3 DNA reads TGTGCCAGCAGCCTGACAGGCGTCACTGAAGCTTTCTTT.

This rearrangement joins TRBV24-1 to TRBJ2-1, with 8 bases fitting TRBD2. Germline V gives CDR1 KGHDR, CDR2 SFDVKD. The J segment lost 5 bases and the V segment lost 3 bases, leaving 8 bases of the junction unmatched. This CDR3 region has 16 residues. DNA of the CDR3: TGTGCCACCAGTGATAGCAGCGGGAGAGGGAACAATGAGCAGTTCTTC. This translates into CATSDSSGRGNNEQFF.

This clonotype was found a few times. V usage is TRBV6-1 and J usage is TRBJ2-3, with a possible D match to TRBD2 (5 bases). The CDR3 is made up of 13 amino acids. Germline V gives CDR1 MNHNS, CDR2 SASEGT. The germline V and J ends were trimmed by 5 bases and 5 bases, with 11 bases remaining between them. The CDR3 bases are TGTGCCAGCAGTTATAGCCGGGGAGATACGCAGTATTTT. Translated: CASSYSRGDTQYF.

This clonotype showed up many times. The chain is built from TRBV2 and TRBJ2-5; 7 bases are a match to TRBD2. J was trimmed by 2 bases and V by 7 bases; bases with no gene match: 10. The CDR3 has 15 residues. Germline V gene sequence: CDR1 SNHLY, CDR2 FYNNEI. CDR3 sequence: CASNAGLKGQETQYF. CDR3 nucleotide sequence: TGTGCCAGCAATGCGGGACTAAAGGGGCAAGAGACCCAGTACTTC.

The rearrangement links TRBV3-1 to TRBJ2-1, with TRBD2 matching 9 bases. The germline V gene has CDR1 LGHDT and CDR2 YNNKEL (reference sequence). V gave up 4 bases and J gave up 0 bases; unmatched junction bases: 4. The CDR3 covers 16 residues. Written as DNA, the CDR3 is TGTGCCAGCAGCCGTTCAGCGGGGGGCTCCTACAATGAGCAGTTCTTC. Its protein is CASSRSAGGSYNEQFF.

This clonotype was detected many times. J is TRBJ2-7 and V is TRBV28; 13 bases are shared with TRBD2. The CDR3 has 17 amino acids. Germline trimming cut 2 bases from V and 1 base from J; bases unmatched to any gene: 5. The V gene's germline CDR1 is MDHEN and CDR2 SYDVKM. CDR3 in amino acids: CASSLRTSGSWSYEQYF. CDR3 bases: TGTGCCAGCAGTTTAAGGACTAGCGGGAGTTGGTCCTACGAGCAGTACTTC.

This clonotype was found many times. The V gene is TRBV2, the J gene TRBJ2-1; 8 bases are a match to TRBD2. The germline CDR1 and CDR2 sequences are SNHLY and FYNNEI. The CDR3 is 13 residues long. After removal of 4 bases from V and 6 bases from J, the junction contained 2 bases not matched to a gene. CDR3 residues: CASSAGGPNEQFF. The DNA of the CDR3 is TGTGCCAGCAGTGCGGGGGGGCCCAATGAGCAGTTCTTC.

This clonotype was recorded at least ten times. The chain employs TRBV2 and TRBJ1-4, with 9 bases lining up with TRBD1. Losses at the gene ends were 6 bases for V and 6 bases for J; bases not matched to a gene: 14. The CDR3 has 17 residues. Per germline, CDR1 SNHLY and CDR2 FYNNEI. The CDR3 nucleotides read TGTGCCAGCAGGGCCCGAGGGGGACAGGGAACCGATGAAAAACTGTTTTTT. As protein: CASRARGGQGTDEKLFF.

The gene calls are TRBV29-1 and TRBJ2-1; 8 positions agree with TRBD1. This CDR3 has 15 amino acids. CDR1 SQVTM and CDR2 ANQGSEA come from the germline V gene. Germline trimming cut 1 base from V and 4 bases from J; bases unmatched to any gene: 6. The CDR3 coding sequence is TGCAGCGTTGAAGGTGGGCAGGGGGCATACAATGAGCAGTTCTTC. As protein: CSVEGGQGAYNEQFF.

There are many counts of this clonotype. V gene TRBV18 combines with J gene TRBJ2-5; D not resolved. This CDR3 spans 13 amino acids. Trimming removed 3 bases at V and 2 bases at J, with 7 bases between. Germline V gene lookup returns CDR1 KGHSH and CDR2 LQKENI. CDR3 DNA: TGTGCCAGCTCACCGAGCATTCAAGAGACCCAGTACTTC. Amino acid sequence: CASSPSIQETQYF. The whole variable domain, remainder taken from reference TRBV18 and TRBJ2-5, is NAGVMQNPRHLVRRRGQEARLRCSPMKGHSHVYWYRQLPEEGLKFMVYLQKENIIDESGMPKERFSAEFPKEGPSILRIQQVVRGDSAAYFCASSPSIQETQYFGPGTRLLVL.